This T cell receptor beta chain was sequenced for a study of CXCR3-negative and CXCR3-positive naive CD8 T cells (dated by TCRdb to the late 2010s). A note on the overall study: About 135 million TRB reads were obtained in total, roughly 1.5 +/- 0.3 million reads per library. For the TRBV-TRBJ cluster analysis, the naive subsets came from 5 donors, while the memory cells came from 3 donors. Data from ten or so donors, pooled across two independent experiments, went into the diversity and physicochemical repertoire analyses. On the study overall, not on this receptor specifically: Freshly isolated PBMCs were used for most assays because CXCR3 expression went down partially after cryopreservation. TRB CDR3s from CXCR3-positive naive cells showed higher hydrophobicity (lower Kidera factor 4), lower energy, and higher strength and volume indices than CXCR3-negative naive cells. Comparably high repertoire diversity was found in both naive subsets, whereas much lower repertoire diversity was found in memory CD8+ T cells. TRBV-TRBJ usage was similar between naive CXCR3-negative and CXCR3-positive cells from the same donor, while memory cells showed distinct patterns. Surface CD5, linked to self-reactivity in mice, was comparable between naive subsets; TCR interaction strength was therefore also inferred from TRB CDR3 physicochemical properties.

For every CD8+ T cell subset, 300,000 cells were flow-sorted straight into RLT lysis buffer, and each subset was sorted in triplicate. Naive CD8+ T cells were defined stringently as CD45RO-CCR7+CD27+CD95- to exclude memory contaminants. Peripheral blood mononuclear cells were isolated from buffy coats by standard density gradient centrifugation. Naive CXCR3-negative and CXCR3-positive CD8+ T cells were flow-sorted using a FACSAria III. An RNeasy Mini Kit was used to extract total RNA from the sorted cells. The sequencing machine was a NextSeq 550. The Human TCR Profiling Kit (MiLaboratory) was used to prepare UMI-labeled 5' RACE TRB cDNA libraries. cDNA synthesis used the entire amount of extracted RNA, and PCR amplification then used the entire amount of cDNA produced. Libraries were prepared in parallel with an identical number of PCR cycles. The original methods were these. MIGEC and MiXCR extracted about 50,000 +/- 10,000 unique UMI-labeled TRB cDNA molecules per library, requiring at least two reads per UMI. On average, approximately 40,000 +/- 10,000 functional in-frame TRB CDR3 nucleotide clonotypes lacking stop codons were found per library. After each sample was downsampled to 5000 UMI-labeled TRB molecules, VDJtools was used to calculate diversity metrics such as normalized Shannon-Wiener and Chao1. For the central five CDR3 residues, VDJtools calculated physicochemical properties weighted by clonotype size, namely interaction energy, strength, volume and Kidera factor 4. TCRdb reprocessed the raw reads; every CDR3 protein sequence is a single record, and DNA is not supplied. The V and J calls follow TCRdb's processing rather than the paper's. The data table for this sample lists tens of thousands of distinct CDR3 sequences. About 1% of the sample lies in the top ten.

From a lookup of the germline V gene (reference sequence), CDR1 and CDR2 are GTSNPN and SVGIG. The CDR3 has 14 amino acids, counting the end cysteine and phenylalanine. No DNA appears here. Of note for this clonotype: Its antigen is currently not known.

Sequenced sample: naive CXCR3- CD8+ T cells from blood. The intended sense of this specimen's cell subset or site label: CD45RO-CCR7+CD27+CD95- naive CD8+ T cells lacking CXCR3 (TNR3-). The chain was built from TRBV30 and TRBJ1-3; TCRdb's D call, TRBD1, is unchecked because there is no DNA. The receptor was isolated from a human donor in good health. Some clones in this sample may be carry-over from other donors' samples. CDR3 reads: CARAEGVTGNTIYF.